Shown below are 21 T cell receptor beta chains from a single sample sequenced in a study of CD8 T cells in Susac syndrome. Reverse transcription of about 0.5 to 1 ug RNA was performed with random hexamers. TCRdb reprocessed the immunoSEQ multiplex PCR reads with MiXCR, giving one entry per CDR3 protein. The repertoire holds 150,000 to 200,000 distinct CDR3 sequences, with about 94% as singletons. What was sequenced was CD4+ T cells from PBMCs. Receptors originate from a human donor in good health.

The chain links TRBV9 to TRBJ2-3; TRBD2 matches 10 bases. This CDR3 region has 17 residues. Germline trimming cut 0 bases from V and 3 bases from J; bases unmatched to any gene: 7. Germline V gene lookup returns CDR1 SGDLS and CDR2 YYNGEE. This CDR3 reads CASSVDPAGGLTDTQYF. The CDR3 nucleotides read TGTGCCAGCAGCGTAGACCCAGCGGGGGGGTTAACAGATACGCAGTATTTT.

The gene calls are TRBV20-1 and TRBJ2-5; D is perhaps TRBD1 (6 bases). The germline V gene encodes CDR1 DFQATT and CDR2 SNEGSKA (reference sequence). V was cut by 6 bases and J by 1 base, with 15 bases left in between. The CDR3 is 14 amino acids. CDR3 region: CSAGVAGVQETQYF. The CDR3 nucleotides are TGCAGTGCAGGCGTGGCAGGGGTCCAAGAGACCCAGTACTTC.

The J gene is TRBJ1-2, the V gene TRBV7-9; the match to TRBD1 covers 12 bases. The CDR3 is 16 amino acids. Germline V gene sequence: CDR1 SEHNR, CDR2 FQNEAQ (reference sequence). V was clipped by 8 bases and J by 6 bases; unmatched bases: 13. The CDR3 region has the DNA TGTGCCAGCGGGCCTGAGGGGACAGGGGGCTGGGATGGCTACACCTTC. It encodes CASGPEGTGGWDGYTF.

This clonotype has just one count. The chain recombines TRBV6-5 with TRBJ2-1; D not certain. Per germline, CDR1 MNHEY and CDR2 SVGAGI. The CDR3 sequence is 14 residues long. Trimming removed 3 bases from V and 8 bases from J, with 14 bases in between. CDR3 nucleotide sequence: TGTGCCAGCAGTTATTTGGTCCTTCGGGATGAGCAGTTCTTC. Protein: CASSYLVLRDEQFF.

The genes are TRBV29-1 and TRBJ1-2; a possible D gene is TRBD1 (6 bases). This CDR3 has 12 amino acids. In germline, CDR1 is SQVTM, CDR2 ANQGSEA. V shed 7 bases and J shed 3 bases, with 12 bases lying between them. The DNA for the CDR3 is TGCAGCGCGGGGGCCTCAGACTATGGCTACACCTTC. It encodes CSAGASDYGYTF.

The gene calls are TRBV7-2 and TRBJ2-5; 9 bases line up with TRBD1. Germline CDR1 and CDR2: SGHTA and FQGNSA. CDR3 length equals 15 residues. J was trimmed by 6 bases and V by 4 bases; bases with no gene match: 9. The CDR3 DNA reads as TGTGCCAGCAGCTCGGACAGGGGTAAAATGAAGACCCAGTACTTC. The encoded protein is CASSSDRGKMKTQYF.

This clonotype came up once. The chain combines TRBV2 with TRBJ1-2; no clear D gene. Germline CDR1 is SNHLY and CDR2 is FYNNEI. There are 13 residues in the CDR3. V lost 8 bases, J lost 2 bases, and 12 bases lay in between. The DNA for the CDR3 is TGTGCCAGCGGAAGAACGGAGAACTATGGCTACACCTTC. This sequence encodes CASGRTENYGYTF.

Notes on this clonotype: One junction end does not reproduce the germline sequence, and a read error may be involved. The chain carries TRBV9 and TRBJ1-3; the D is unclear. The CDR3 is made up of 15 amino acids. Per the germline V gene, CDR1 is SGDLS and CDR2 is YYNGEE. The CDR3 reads CASSVDAYSGDTIYF. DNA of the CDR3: TGTGCCAGCAGCGTAGATGCTTACTCTGGAGACACCATATATTTT.

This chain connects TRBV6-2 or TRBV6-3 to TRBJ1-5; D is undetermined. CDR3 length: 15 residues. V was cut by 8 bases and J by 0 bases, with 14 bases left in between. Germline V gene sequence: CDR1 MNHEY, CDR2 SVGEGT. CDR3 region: CASRYGVHSNQPQHF. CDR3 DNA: TGTGCCAGCCGCTATGGGGTTCATAGCAATCAGCCCCAGCATTTT.

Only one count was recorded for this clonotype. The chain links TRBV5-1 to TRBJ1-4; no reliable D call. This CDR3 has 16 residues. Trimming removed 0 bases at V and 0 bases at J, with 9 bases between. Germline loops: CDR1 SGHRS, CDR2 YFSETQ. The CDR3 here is CASSLGDYATNEKLFF. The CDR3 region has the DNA TGCGCCAGCAGCTTGGGAGACTATGCAACTAATGAAAAACTGTTTTTT.

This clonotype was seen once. The CDR3 nucleotides are TGCGCCAGCAGCTTACGGACAGGGGTTCTGTCTGGCTACACCTTC. Translation gives CASSLRTGVLSGYTF. J is TRBJ1-2 and V is TRBV5-1; TRBD1 matches at 9 bases. V lost 2 bases to trimming and J lost 7 bases; unmatched junction nucleotides: 9. Germline CDR1 and CDR2: SGHRS and YFSETQ. CDR3 size: 15 residues.

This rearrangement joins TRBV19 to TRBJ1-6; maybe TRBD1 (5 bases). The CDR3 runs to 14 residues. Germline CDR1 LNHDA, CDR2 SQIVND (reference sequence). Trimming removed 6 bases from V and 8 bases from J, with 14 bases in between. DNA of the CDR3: TGTGCCAGTAGGGGTTGGCTAGGGGATTCACCCCTCCACTTT. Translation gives CASRGWLGDSPLHF.

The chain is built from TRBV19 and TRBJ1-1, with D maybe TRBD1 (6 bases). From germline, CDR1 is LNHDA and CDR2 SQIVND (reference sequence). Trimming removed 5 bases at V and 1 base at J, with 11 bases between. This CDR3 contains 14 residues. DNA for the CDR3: TGTGCCAGTAGTTTGCAGGGGAAGAACACTGAAGCTTTCTTT. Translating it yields CASSLQGKNTEAFF. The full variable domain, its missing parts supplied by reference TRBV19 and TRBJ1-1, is DGGITQSPKYLFRKEGQNVTLSCEQNLNHDAMYWYRQDPGQGLRLIYYSQIVNDFQKGDIAEGYSVSREKKESFPLTVTSAQKNPTAFYLCASSLQGKNTEAFFGQGTRLTVV.

The CDR3 region is CASSSRDGQPQHF. As DNA, the CDR3 is TGTGCCAGCAGCTCGCGGGACGGTCAGCCCCAGCATTTT. The chain couples TRBV7-9 to TRBJ1-5; a possible D gene is TRBD1 (5 bases). Germline V lookup: CDR1 SEHNR, CDR2 FQNEAQ (reference sequence). V lost 4 bases and J lost 6, with 10 bases in between. The CDR3 totals 13 residues. Variable domain in full (rest from reference TRBV7-9 and TRBJ1-5): DTGVSQNPRHKITKRGQNVTFRCDPISEHNRLYWYRQTLGQGPEFLTYFQNEAQLEKSRLLSDRFSAERPKGSFSTLEIQRTEQGDSAMYLCASSSRDGQPQHFGDGTRLSIL.

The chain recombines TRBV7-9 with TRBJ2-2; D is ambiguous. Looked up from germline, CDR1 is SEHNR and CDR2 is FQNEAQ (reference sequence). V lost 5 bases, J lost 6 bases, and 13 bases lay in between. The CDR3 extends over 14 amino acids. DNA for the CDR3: TGTGCCAGCAGCGAACTAAGTGTCGCCGGGGAGCTGTTTTTT. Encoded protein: CASSELSVAGELFF. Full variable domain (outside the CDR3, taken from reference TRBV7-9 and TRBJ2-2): DTGVSQNPRHKITKRGQNVTFRCDPISEHNRLYWYRQTLGQGPEFLTYFQNEAQLEKSRLLSDRFSAERPKGSFSTLEIQRTEQGDSAMYLCASSELSVAGELFFGEGSRLTVL.

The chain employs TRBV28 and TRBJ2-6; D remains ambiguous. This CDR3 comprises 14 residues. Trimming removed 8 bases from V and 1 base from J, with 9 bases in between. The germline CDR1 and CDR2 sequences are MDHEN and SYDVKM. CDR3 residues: CASGVVSGANVLTF. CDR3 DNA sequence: TGTGCCAGCGGGGTGGTTTCTGGGGCCAACGTCCTGACTTTC.

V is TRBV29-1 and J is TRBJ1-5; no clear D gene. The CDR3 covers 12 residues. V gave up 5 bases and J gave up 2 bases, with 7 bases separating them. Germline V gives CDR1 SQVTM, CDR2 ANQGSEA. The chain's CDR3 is CSVSDGNQPQHF. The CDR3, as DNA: TGCAGCGTTAGCGATGGCAATCAGCCCCAGCATTTT.

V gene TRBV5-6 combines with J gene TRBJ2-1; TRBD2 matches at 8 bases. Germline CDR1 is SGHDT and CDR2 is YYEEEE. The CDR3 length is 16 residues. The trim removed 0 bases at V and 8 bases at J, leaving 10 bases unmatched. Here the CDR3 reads CASSLVLRGAGDEQFF. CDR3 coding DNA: TGTGCCAGCAGCTTGGTGTTGCGGGGGGCCGGGGATGAGCAGTTCTTC.

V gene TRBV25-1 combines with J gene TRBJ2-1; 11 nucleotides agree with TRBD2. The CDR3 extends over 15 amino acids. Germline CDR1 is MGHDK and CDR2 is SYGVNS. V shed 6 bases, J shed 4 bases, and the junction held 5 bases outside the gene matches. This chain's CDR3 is CASSPSGGPYNEQFF. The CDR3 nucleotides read TGTGCCAGCAGCCCTAGCGGGGGGCCGTACAATGAGCAGTTCTTC.

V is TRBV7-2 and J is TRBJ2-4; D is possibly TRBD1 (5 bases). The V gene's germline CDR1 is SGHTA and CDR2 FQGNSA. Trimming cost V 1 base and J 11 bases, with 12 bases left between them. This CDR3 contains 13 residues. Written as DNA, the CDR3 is TGTGCCAGCAGCTTAGAAAACTGGGGCGTTCAGTACTTC. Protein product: CASSLENWGVQYF.

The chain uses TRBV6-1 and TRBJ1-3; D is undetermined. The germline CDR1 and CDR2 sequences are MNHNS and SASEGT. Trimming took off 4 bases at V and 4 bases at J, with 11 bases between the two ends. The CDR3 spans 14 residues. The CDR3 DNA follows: TGTGCCAGCAGTGCATCCTTTATCGGAAACACCATATATTTT. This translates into CASSASFIGNTIYF.